The clone carrying this TCR beta chain was seen a handful of times. Cells sorted as Tregs were CD4+, CD25+ and CD127-/low. The CDR3 covers 13 residues. Germline-derived CDR1 and CDR2 are SGHVS and FQNEAQ. V trimming: 1 base; J trimming: 15 bases; junction bases outside the gene matches: 9. Semi-nested PCR with Nested Universal Primer A followed constant-region reverse priming of full-length variable regions. TCRdb reprocessed the 5' RACE reads via MiXCR and lists one record per CDR3 protein. The data contain 50,000 to 70,000 distinct CDR3 sequences, under 25% of them singletons. This sequence was found in a female donor with breast cancer. Sequenced sample: tumor-infiltrating Tregs sorted from the breast tumor. The rearrangement links TRBV7-8 to TRBJ2-1; TRBD2 agrees at 7 bases. As DNA, the CDR3 is TGTGCCAGCAGCTTAGTGCGAGGCGGGAGTGCGTTCTTC. This codes for CASSLVRGGSAFF. The entire variable domain, with the rest obtained from reference TRBV7-8 and TRBJ2-1, is as follows: GAGVSQSPRYKVAKRGQDVALRCDPISGHVSLFWYQQALGQGPEFLTYFQNEAQLDKSGLPSDRFFAERPEGSVSTLKIQRTQQEDSAVYLCASSLVRGGSAFFGPGTRLTVL.